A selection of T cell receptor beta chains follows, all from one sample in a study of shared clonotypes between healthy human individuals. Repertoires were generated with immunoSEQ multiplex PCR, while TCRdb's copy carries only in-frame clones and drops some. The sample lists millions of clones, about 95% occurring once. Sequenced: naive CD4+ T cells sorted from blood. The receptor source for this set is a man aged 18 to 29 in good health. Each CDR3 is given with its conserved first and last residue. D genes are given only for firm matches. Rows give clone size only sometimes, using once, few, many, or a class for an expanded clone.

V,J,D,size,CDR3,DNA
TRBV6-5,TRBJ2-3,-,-,CASSFLAFTDTQYF,TGTGCCAGCAGTTTCCTAGCCTTCACAGATACGCAGTATTTT
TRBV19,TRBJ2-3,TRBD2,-,CASSSTSGGDTQYF,TGTGCCAGTAGTAGCACTAGCGGGGGCGATACGCAGTATTTT
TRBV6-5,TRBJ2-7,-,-,CASSYSNRPAYEQYF,TGTGCCAGCAGTTACTCGAACAGACCTGCCTACGAGCAGTACTTC
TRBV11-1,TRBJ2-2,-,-,CASSFRGYTGELFF,TGTGCCAGCAGCTTCAGAGGGTACACCGGGGAGCTGTTTTTT
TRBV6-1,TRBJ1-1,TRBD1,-,CASSGQGLMNTEAFF,TGTGCCAGTTCGGGACAGGGTCTTATGAACACTGAAGCTTTCTTT
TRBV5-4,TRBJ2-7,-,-,CASSFGEVRYEQYF,TGTGCCAGCAGCTTTGGAGAGGTTAGATACGAGCAGTACTTC
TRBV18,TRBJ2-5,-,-,CASSPQGWLRDYETQYF,TGTGCCAGCTCACCCCAAGGGTGGCTGCGGGATTATGAGACCCAGTACTTC
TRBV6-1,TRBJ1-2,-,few,CASRLTGNYGYTF,TGTGCCAGCAGGTTGACGGGGAATTATGGCTACACCTTC
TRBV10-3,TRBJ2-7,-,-,CAISESTQDSGYEQYF,TGTGCCATCAGTGAGTCGACTCAGGACTCCGGCTACGAGCAGTACTTC
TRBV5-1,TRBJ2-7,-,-,CASSLDTTAYEQYF,TGCGCCAGCAGCTTGGATACCACGGCCTACGAGCAGTACTTC
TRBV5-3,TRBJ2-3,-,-,CARRDGIRTDTQYF,TGTGCCAGAAGAGATGGGATTCGCACAGATACGCAGTATTTT
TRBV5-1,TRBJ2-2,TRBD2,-,CASSLGGRESTGELFF,TGCGCCAGCAGCTTGGGAGGGCGGGAGAGCACCGGGGAGCTGTTTTTT
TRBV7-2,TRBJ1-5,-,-,CASSLGGSSNQPQHF,TGTGCCAGCAGCCTTGGAGGCAGCAGCAATCAGCCCCAGCATTTT
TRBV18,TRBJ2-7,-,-,CASSPEGPLRQYF,TGTGCCAGCTCACCGGAGGGCCCGTTGCGGCAGTACTTC
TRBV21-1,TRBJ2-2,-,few,CASSKGAGPSNTGELFF,TGTGCCAGCAGCAAGGGGGCGGGGCCTTCGAACACCGGGGAGCTGTTTTTT
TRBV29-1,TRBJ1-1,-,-,CSVGAGGGFLNTEAFF,TGCAGCGTGGGGGCCGGGGGCGGTTTCTTGAACACTGAAGCTTTCTTT
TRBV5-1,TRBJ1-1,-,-,CASSLGQGSTEAFF,TGCGCCAGCAGCTTGGGGCAGGGTAGCACTGAAGCTTTCTTT